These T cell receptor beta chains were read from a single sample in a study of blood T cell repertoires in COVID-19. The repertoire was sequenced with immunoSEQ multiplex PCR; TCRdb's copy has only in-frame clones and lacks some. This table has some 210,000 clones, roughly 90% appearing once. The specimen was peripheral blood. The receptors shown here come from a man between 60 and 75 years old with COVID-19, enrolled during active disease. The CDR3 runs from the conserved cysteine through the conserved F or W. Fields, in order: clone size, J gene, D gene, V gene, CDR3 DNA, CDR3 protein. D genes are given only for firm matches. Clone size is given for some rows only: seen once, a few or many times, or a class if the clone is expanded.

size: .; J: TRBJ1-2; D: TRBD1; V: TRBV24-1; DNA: TGTGCCACCAGTGATTTTGGGACAGGGGCGTTCTATGGCTACACCTTC; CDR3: CATSDFGTGAFYGYTF
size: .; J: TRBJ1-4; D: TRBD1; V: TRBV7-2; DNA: TGTGCCAGCAGCAGGACAGGGAGAGGTGAAAAACTGTTTTTT; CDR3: CASSRTGRGEKLFF
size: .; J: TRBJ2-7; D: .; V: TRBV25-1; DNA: TGTGCCAGCAGTGACATACTAGCAAGTCAGCAGTACTTC; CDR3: CASSDILASQQYF
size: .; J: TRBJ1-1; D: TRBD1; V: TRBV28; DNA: TGTGCCAGCAGTCCGGGACAGGGGGTCCCTCCCGCTGAAGCTTTCTTT; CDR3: CASSPGQGVPPAEAFF
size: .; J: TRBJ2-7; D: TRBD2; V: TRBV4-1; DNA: TGCGCCAGCAGCCAAGTCTTGACTAGCGGGGGATACGAGCAGTACTTC; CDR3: CASSQVLTSGGYEQYF
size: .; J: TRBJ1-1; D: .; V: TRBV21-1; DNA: TGTGCCAGCAGCAAGCTACAGGGGGACACTGAAGCTTTCTTT; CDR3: CASSKLQGDTEAFF
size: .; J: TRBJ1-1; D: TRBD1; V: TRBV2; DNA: TGTGCCAGCAGCTACAGCAGGACAGGCCCTGAAGCTTTCTTT; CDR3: CASSYSRTGPEAFF
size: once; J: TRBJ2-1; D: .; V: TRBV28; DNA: TGTGCCAGCAGTTTTGGGCAGGTCCTCAATGAGCAGTTCTTC; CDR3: CASSFGQVLNEQFF
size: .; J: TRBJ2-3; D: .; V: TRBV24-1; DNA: TGTGCCACCAGTGAGCGCTTAGCGATAGATACGCAGTATTTT; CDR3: CATSERLAIDTQYF
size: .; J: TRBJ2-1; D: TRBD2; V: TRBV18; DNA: TGTGCCAGCTCACCGAGTGGTGGCGGGGGGTCTGGTGAGCAGTTCTTC; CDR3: CASSPSGGGGSGEQFF
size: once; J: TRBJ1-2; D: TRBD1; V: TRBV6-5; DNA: TGTGCCAGCAGGGACAGGGCTTCCTATGGCTACACCTTC; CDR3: CASRDRASYGYTF
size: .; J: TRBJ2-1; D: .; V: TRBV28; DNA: TGTGCCAGCAGCCCCTCTGGGGGGGCTGACTACAATGAGCAGTTCTTC; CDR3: CASSPSGGADYNEQFF
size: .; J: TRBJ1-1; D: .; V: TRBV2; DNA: TGTGCCGGGGCGGGCGGGGGCGGACTTGAAGCTTTCTTT; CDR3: CAGAGGGGLEAFF